The 14 T cell receptor beta chains below come from one sample, sequenced in a study of beta chain features in type 1 diabetes. The entirety of the isolated RNA underwent reverse transcription, so expressed TCRB transcripts were sequenced. The protocol was immunoSEQ multiplex PCR, while the TCRdb copy is restricted to in-frame clones and leaves out a portion. The repertoire holds 150,000 or so clones, approximately 9.8% seen once, with less than 0.85% in the top ten. Material: central memory CD4+ T cells from blood. Every receptor here comes from a middle-aged woman in good health.

This clone has only a few counts. The chain is built from TRBV7-2 and TRBJ2-5; 7 bases map to TRBD2. The CDR3 extends over 14 amino acids. The V and J ends lost 5 bases and 4 bases, in that order; junction bases with no gene match: 7. In germline, CDR1 is SGHTA, CDR2 FQGNSA. The CDR3 spells CASSNERGVETQYF. CDR3 coding DNA: TGTGCCAGCAGCAACGAACGGGGGGTAGAGACCCAGTACTTC.

This clone was seen more than once but under ten times. This sequence joins TRBV2 and TRBJ2-3; 10 bases match TRBD1. The V gene's germline CDR1 is SNHLY and CDR2 FYNNEI. This CDR3 is built from 16 residues. V was pared by 6 bases and J by 5 bases, with 11 bases of the junction left unmatched. The CDR3 DNA reads as TGTGCCAGCAGCGGCCGGGACAGGGGTTCTGGAGATACGCAGTATTTT. Its protein product is CASSGRDRGSGDTQYF.

The rearrangement joins TRBV18 to TRBJ2-3, with 9 positions matching TRBD2. CDR3 length: 15 amino acids. CDR1 and CDR2 from the germline V gene are KGHSH and LQKENI. Germline trimming cut 4 bases from V and 4 bases from J; bases unmatched to any gene: 6. The CDR3 protein is CASSLSGGSADTQYF. CDR3 DNA sequence: TGTGCCAGCTCACTTAGCGGGGGTTCGGCAGATACGCAGTATTTT.

A word on this clone: Other nucleotide sequences in the sample specify the same CDR3. The V and J genes are TRBV29-1 and TRBJ2-7, with 7 bases that match TRBD1. Trimming cost V 1 base and J 4 bases; bases outside gene matches: 4. Germline loops: CDR1 SQVTM, CDR2 ANQGSEA. The CDR3 is made up of 13 amino acids. CDR3 bases: TGCAGCGTTGAAGGGCAGGGGGTTTACGAGCAGTACTTC. Its translation is CSVEGQGVYEQYF.

This clone has a handful of counts. V and J are TRBV5-4 and TRBJ1-2; D unresolved. The CDR3 length is 12 residues. V lost 3 bases and J 2 bases, leaving 5 bases between the germline ends. Germline lookup yields CDR1 SGHNT and CDR2 YYREEE (reference sequence). CDR3 protein: CASSWQNYGYTF. For the CDR3, the DNA is TGTGCCAGCAGCTGGCAAAACTATGGCTACACCTTC.

The rearrangement links TRBV5-8 to TRBJ2-3; 9 nucleotides line up with TRBD1. V lost 2 bases to trimming and J lost 2 bases; unmatched junction nucleotides: 9. In germline, CDR1 is SGHTS, CDR2 YDEGEE. The CDR3 has 17 amino acids. CDR3 bases: TGTGCCAGCAGCTTTGGACAGGGGCCCTTTCTCACAGATACGCAGTATTTT. As protein: CASSFGQGPFLTDTQYF.

The rearrangement links TRBV5-4 to TRBJ1-1; 8 bases align to TRBD1. CDR1 and CDR2 (germline): SGHNT, YYREEE (reference sequence). The CDR3 runs 14 residues. J was trimmed by 2 bases and V by 4 bases; bases with no gene match: 4. In DNA form, the CDR3 reads TGTGCCAGCAGCGCGGGACAGGTAAACACTGAAGCTTTCTTT. This translates into CASSAGQVNTEAFF.

V and J are TRBV11-2 and TRBJ1-5; D not resolved. The CDR3 runs 13 residues. V was cut by 5 bases and J by 3 bases, with 8 bases left in between. Germline V gene data show CDR1 as SGHAT and CDR2 as FQNNGV. The CDR3 spells CASSETFNQPQHF. CDR3 bases: TGTGCCAGCAGCGAGACTTTCAATCAGCCCCAGCATTTT. Complete variable domain (other parts from reference TRBV11-2 and TRBJ1-5): EAGVAQSPRYKIIEKRQSVAFWCNPISGHATLYWYQQILGQGPKLLIQFQNNGVVDDSQLPKDRFSAERLKGVDSTLKIQPAKLEDSAVYLCASSETFNQPQHFGDGTRLSIL.

This clone has at least ten counts. The genes are TRBV19 and TRBJ1-2; possibly TRBD1 for D (5 bases). Germline assignment: CDR1 LNHDA and CDR2 SQIVND (reference sequence). The CDR3 has 14 residues. Deletions cut 4 bases from V and 7 bases from J, with 16 bases between. The chain's CDR3 is CASSNLQGTAGYTF. The CDR3 DNA reads as TGTGCCAGTAGTAACCTCCAGGGAACTGCTGGCTACACCTTC.

This clone occurred a few times. This chain links TRBV5-6 with TRBJ1-1, with D maybe TRBD1 (6 bases). The V and J ends lost 0 bases and 0 bases respectively, with 9 bases between them. CDR3 length: 15 residues. Looked up from germline, CDR1 is SGHDT and CDR2 is YYEEEE. CDR3 sequence reads: CASSLVDRMNTEAFF. The CDR3 DNA sequence: TGTGCCAGCAGCTTGGTTGACAGGATGAACACTGAAGCTTTCTTT.

This clone was seen more than once but under ten times. The chain carries TRBV28 and TRBJ2-7; 7 bases agree with TRBD2. The CDR3 runs 14 residues. V shed 8 bases and J 4 bases; nucleotides not matched to a gene: 11. Germline values: CDR1 MDHEN, CDR2 SYDVKM. CDR3 sequence: CASLDSGARYEQYF. DNA of the CDR3: TGTGCCAGCCTTGACAGCGGGGCGCGATACGAGCAGTACTTC.

As DNA, the CDR3 is TGCGCCAGCAGCAACCCGGACAGCCCTTCGGACTATGGCTACACCTTC. Its translation is CASSNPDSPSDYGYTF. The chain combines TRBV5-1 with TRBJ1-2, with a weak D call TRBD1 (6 bases). CDR1 and CDR2 from the germline V gene are SGHRS and YFSETQ. The CDR3 covers 16 residues. V was pared by 4 bases and J by 3 bases, with 19 bases between.

This clone has a handful of counts. This chain connects TRBV4-3 to TRBJ2-2; the D gene is possibly TRBD2 (5 bases). Germline CDR1 LGHNA, CDR2 YSLEER. V gave up 1 base and J gave up 8 bases, with 14 bases separating them. The CDR3 runs 15 residues. The CDR3: CASSQVGRTGGELFF. The CDR3 DNA follows: TGCGCCAGCAGCCAAGTGGGCCGAACGGGGGGGGAGCTGTTTTTT.

This clone came up a few times. The V call is TRBV19, the J call TRBJ2-7; D not resolved. Trimming pared 3 bases from V and 5 bases from J, leaving 8 bases between. The CDR3 has 12 amino acids. CDR1 is LNHDA and CDR2 is SQIVND in the germline V gene (reference sequence). The CDR3 loop is CASSIRGDEQYF. The DNA for the CDR3 is TGTGCCAGTAGTATTCGAGGCGACGAGCAGTACTTC.